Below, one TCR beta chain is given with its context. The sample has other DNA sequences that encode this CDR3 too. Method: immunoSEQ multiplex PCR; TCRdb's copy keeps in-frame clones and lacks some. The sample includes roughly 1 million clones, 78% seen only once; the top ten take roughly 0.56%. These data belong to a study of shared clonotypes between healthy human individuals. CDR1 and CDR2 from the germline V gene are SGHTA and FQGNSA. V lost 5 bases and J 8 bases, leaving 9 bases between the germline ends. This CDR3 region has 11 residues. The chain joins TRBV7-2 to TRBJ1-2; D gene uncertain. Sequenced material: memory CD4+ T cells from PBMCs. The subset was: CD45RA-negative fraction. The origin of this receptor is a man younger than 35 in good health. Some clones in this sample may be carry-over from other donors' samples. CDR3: CASSPLRGYTF. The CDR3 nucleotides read TGTGCCAGCAGCCCGCTTAGGGGCTACACCTTC.